This TCR beta chain was recorded in a study of blood T cell repertoires in COVID-19. Overall study: The study drew acute and convalescent COVID-19 samples from the United States, Italy and Spain. The cDNA or gDNA used as material had been derived from T cells, B-cell-depleted T cells, or PBMCs.

The germline V gene encodes CDR1 KGHSH and CDR2 LQKENI. V gave up 1 base and J gave up 5 bases, with 17 bases separating them. The length of the CDR3 is 16 residues. In the source study's methods: Nucleated cell counts were estimated from reference gene primer amplification. This table comes from immunoSEQ multiplex PCR, and its TCRdb copy is limited to in-frame clones, with some not included. The D gene and trimming were derived from the DNA, and the V and J assignments and clone size from that table. Among some 14,000 clones listed, 90% were seen once. A single count supports this clone. The chain recombines TRBV18 with TRBJ1-2, with D tentatively TRBD1 (5 bases). The TCR comes from a human donor with active COVID-19. The donor label of this sample is uncertain. The sequenced sample consisted of peripheral blood. This chain's CDR3 is CASSPLVPQGSYGYTF. CDR3 DNA: TGTGCCAGCTCACCACTTGTCCCCCAGGGTTCATATGGCTACACCTTC.